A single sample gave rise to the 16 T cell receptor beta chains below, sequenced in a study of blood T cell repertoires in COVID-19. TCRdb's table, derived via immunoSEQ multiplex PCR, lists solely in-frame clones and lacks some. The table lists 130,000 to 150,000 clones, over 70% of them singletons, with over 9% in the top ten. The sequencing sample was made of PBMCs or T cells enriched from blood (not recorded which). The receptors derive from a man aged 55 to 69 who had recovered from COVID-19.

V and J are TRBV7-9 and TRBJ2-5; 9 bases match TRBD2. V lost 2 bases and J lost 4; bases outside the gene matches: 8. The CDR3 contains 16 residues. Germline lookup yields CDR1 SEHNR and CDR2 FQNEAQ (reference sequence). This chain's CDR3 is CASSLRGGRAGETQYF. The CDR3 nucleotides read TGTGCCAGCAGCTTAAGGGGCGGGAGGGCCGGAGAGACCCAGTACTTC.

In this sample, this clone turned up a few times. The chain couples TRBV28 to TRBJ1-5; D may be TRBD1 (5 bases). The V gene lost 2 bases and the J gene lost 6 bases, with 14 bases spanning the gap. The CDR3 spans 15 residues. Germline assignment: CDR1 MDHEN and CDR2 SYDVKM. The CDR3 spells CASSLGGGDGQPQHF. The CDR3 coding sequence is TGTGCCAGCAGTTTAGGCGGGGGGGATGGTCAGCCCCAGCATTTT.

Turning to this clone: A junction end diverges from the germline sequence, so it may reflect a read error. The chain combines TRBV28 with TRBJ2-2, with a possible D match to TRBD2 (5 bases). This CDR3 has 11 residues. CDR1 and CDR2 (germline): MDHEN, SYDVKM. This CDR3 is CASGNTGELFF. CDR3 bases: TGTGCCAGCGGCAACACCGGGGAGCTGTTCTTT.

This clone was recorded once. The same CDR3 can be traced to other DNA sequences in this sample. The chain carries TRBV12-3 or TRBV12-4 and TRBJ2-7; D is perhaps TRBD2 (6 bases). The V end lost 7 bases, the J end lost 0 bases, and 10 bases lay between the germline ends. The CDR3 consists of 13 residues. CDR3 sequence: CASTRGSSYEQYF. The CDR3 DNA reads TGTGCCAGCACCCGGGGGAGCTCCTACGAGCAGTACTTC.

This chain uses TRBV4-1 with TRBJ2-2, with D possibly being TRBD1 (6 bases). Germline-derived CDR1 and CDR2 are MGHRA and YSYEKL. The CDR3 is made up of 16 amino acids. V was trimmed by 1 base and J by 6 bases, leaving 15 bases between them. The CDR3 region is CASSQATGKGAGELFF. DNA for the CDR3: TGCGCCAGCAGCCAAGCTACGGGAAAGGGGGCCGGGGAGCTGTTTTTT.

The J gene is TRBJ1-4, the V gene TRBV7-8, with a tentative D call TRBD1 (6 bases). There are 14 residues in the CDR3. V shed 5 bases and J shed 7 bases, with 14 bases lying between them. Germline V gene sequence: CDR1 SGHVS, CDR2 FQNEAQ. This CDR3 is CASSATGLGEKLFF. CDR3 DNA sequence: TGTGCCAGCAGCGCGACAGGTTTGGGTGAAAAACTGTTTTTT.

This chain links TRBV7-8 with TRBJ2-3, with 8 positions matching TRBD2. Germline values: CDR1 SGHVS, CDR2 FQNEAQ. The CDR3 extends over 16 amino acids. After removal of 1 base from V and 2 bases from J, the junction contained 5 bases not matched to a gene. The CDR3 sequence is CASSLVGGGFTDTQYF. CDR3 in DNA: TGTGCCAGCAGCTTAGTAGGCGGGGGGTTCACAGATACGCAGTATTTT. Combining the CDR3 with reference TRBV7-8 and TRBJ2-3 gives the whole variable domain GAGVSQSPRYKVAKRGQDVALRCDPISGHVSLFWYQQALGQGPEFLTYFQNEAQLDKSGLPSDRFFAERPEGSVSTLKIQRTQQEDSAVYLCASSLVGGGFTDTQYFGPGTRLTVL.

CDR3 sequence reads: CASRDSWGRDTEAFF. The CDR3 bases are TGTGCCAGCAGGGATTCCTGGGGGCGCGACACTGAAGCTTTCTTT. This chain connects TRBV7-9 to TRBJ1-1; maybe TRBD1 (6 bases). Trimming left V 6 bases short and J 3 bases short, with 17 bases between. This CDR3 contains 15 residues. Germline-derived CDR1 and CDR2 are SEHNR and FQNEAQ (reference sequence).

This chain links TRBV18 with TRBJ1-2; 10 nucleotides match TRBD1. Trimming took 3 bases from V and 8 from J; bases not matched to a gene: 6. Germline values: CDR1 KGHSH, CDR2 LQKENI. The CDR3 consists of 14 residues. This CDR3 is CASSPGQGYGGYTF. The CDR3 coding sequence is TGTGCCAGCTCACCGGGACAGGGGTATGGCGGCTACACCTTC.

CDR3 region: CASSSTATNEKLFF. The CDR3 DNA reads as TGTGCCAGCAGCTCGACTGCAACTAATGAAAAACTGTTTTTT. J is TRBJ1-4 and V is TRBV6-5; D unresolved. CDR3 length equals 14 residues. CDR1 is MNHEY, CDR2 SVGAGI, per germline. V lost 6 bases and J 0 bases, leaving 8 bases between the germline ends.

CDR3 DNA sequence: TGTGCCAGCACCCCGGGGGCGCTAGCGGGAGGAGGGCCAGGGCCCTACAATGAGCAGTTCTTC. It yields the protein CASTPGALAGGGPGPYNEQFF. The chain links TRBV27 to TRBJ2-1, with 11 bases lining up with TRBD2. The CDR3 is made up of 21 amino acids. Losses at the gene ends were 7 bases for V and 2 bases for J; bases not matched to a gene: 22. CDR1 is MNHEY, CDR2 SMNVEV, per germline (reference sequence).

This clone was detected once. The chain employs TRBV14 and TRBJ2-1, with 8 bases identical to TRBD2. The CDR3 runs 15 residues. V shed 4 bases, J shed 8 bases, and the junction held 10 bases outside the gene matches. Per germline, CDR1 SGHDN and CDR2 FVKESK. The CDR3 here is CASSRRLASVHEQFF. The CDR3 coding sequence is TGTGCCAGCAGCCGACGACTAGCGTCAGTTCATGAGCAGTTCTTC.

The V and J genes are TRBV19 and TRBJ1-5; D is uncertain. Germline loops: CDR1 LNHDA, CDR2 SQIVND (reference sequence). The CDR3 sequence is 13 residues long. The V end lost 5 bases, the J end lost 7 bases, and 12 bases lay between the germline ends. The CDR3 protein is CASSETGKQPQHF. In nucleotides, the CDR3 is TGTGCCAGTAGTGAGACGGGTAAACAGCCCCAGCATTTT. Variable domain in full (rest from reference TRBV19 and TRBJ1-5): DGGITQSPKYLFRKEGQNVTLSCEQNLNHDAMYWYRQDPGQGLRLIYYSQIVNDFQKGDIAEGYSVSREKKESFPLTVTSAQKNPTAFYLCASSETGKQPQHFGDGTRLSIL.

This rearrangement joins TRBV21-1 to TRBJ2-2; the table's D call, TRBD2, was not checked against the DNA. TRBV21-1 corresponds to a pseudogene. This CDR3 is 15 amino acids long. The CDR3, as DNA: TGTGCCAGCAGAGCGGGACAAGAATTCACCGGGGAGCTGTTTTTT. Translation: CASRAGQEFTGELFF.

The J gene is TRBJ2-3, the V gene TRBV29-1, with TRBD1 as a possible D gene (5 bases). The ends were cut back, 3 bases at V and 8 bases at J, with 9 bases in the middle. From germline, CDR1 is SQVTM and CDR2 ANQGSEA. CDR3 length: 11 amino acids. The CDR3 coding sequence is TGCAGCGTTGATTTCCAGGGTACGCAGTATTTT. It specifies CSVDFQGTQYF.

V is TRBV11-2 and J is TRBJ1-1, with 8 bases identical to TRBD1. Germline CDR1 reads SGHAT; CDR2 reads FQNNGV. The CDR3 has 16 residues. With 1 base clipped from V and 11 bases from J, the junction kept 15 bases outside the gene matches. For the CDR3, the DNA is TGTGCCAGCAGCTTAGGACTAGGGACAGGTGGTATGGGCGCTTTCTTT. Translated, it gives CASSLGLGTGGMGAFF.